The 9 T cell receptor beta chains below come from one sample, sequenced in a study of spatial heterogeneity in lung cancer. TCRdb re-called the 5' RACE reads through MiXCR, storing one row per CDR3 protein. The sample lists 12,000 to 15,000 distinct CDR3 sequences; roughly 7.3% were seen once. These receptors have no identified antigens. Study-wide findings and caveats: For expanded intratumoral alpha and beta TCRs, counts tracked tumor mutation counts.

Time point specified: sample taken at primary tumor resection. The material sequenced was lung tumor tissue, taken at surgery. The receptors originated from a male donor with early-stage non-small cell lung cancer.

Sample share makes this clonotype medium-sized. The chain joins TRBV19 to TRBJ1-1; D perhaps matches TRBD1 (5 bases). Germline V gene sequence: CDR1 LNHDA, CDR2 SQIVND (reference sequence). The CDR3 has 16 residues. V was pared by 3 bases and J by 1 base, with 15 bases between. The CDR3 sequence: CASSMGQVVRNTEAFF. The CDR3 bases are TGTGCCAGTAGTATGGGGCAGGTTGTAAGGAACACTGAAGCTTTCTTT.

This clonotype is categorized as medium-sized. The chain is built from TRBV5-1 and TRBJ2-3, with D perhaps TRBD2 (6 bases). The CDR3 contains 14 residues. CDR1 SGHRS and CDR2 YFSETQ come from the germline V gene. V dropped 1 base and J dropped 6 bases, with 12 bases sitting between them. The CDR3 DNA reads as TGCGCCAGCAGCTTGAGTGCGGGACGGGATACGCAGTATTTT. This gives the protein CASSLSAGRDTQYF.

This clonotype was detected ten times or more. V usage is TRBV7-9 and J usage is TRBJ2-5; tentative D call: TRBD2 (5 bases). CDR3 length: 11 amino acids. CDR1 is SEHNR, CDR2 FQNEAQ, per germline (reference sequence). Trimming left V 5 bases short and J 9 bases short, with 10 bases between. Written as DNA, the CDR3 is TGTGCCAGCAGCAGCGGTCCTTCCCAGTACTTC. Amino acids: CASSSGPSQYF.

This clonotype came up many times. CDR3 DNA: TGCAGTGCTAGTCTTATCATAGGACGCTACTTGGATGAGCAGTTCTTC. Protein: CSASLIIGRYLDEQFF. The V gene is TRBV20-1, the J gene TRBJ2-1, with D hard to call. Germline V gene lookup returns CDR1 DFQATT and CDR2 SNEGSKA (reference sequence). Trimming removed 3 bases from V and 8 bases from J, with 23 bases in between. The CDR3 spans 16 residues.

This clonotype counts as medium-sized. The chain joins TRBV20-1 to TRBJ1-2; no reliable D call. V lost 4 bases to trimming and J lost 8 bases, with 20 bases between them. The germline V gene encodes CDR1 DFQATT and CDR2 SNEGSKA (reference sequence). The CDR3 covers 14 residues. The CDR3 here is CSAIPPGSAWGYTF. The CDR3 region has the DNA TGCAGTGCTATCCCTCCGGGAAGCGCGTGGGGCTACACCTTC.

The rearrangement joins TRBV7-6 to TRBJ2-5; unclear D gene. The CDR3 runs to 14 residues. V lost 0 bases and J lost 5, with 10 bases in between. Per germline, CDR1 SGHVS and CDR2 FNYEAQ. The CDR3 DNA follows: TGTGCCAGCAGCTTAGCGGCTGCCGGCGAGACCCAGTACTTC. Its protein is CASSLAAAGETQYF.

The rearrangement links TRBV10-3 to TRBJ2-5; D ambiguous. V shed 7 bases and J shed 4 bases, with 16 bases lying between them. From germline, CDR1 is ENHRY and CDR2 SYGVKD. This CDR3 has 14 amino acids. The CDR3 sequence is CAIKSAHITETQYF. The CDR3 DNA sequence: TGTGCCATCAAATCAGCGCACATCACAGAGACCCAGTACTTC.

This clonotype was recorded at least ten times. The gene calls are TRBV5-1 and TRBJ1-1, with D tentatively TRBD1 (5 bases). Germline V gene sequence: CDR1 SGHRS, CDR2 YFSETQ. The germline V and J ends were trimmed by 4 bases and 1 base, with 11 bases remaining between them. The CDR3 sequence is 14 residues long. CDR3 bases: TGCGCCAGCAGCCAGGGACGGAGGAACACTGAAGCTTTCTTT. It specifies CASSQGRRNTEAFF.

Many counts were recorded for this clonotype. The chain joins TRBV20-1 to TRBJ2-7, with 7 nucleotides matching TRBD1. V trimming: 1 base; J trimming: 7 bases; junction bases outside the gene matches: 7. Per germline, CDR1 DFQATT and CDR2 SNEGSKA (reference sequence). This CDR3 has 13 residues. The CDR3 nucleotides are TGCAGTGCTAGAGCATTAGGGGGCCGGGAGCAGTACGTC. Amino acids: CSARALGGREQYV.